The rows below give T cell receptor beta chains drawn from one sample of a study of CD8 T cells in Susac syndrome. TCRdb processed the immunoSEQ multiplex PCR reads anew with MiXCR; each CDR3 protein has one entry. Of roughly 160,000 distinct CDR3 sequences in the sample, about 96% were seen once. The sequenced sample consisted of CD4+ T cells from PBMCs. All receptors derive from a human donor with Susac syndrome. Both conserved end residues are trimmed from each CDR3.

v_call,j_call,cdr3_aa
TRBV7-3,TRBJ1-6,ASSLEGVGSPLH
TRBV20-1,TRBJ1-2,SARDAGNYGYT
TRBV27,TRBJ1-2,ASRLHGYT
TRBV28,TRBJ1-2,ASRGGTANYGYT
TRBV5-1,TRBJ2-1,ASDPGLPYNEQF
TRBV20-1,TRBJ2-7,SARGGLAGRPYEQY
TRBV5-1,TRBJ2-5,ASSSQSQETQY
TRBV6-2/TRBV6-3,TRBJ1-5,ASSPPLGYNQPQH
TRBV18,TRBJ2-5,ASSQQGGETQY
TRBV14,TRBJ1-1,ASSQDYRAQEAF
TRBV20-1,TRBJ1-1,SARADEFTEAF
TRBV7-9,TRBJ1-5,ASSFSGVNQPQH
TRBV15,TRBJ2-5,ATSPGLETQY
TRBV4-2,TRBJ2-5,ASSQEQQQETQY
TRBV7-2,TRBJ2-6,ASSFNRAPGANVLT
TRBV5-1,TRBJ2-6,ASSYREVSGANVLT
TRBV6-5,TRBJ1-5,ATQGLYSNQPQH
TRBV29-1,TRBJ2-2,SAEGNTGELF
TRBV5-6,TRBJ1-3,ASSLARVAGNTIY